Listed here are 8 T cell receptor beta chains from one sample, sequenced in a study of cytomegalovirus exposure and HLA in healthy donors. Primers included in the PCR were 60 Vbeta and 13 Jbeta primers. Assay: immunoSEQ multiplex PCR; the TCRdb copy retains only in-frame clones and omits some. This table holds over 150,000 clones, approximately 84% found once. Specimen: PBMCs. These receptors were obtained from a boy aged 2 to 9 in good health and CMV-seronegative.

Here the CDR3 DNA reads TGTGCCAGCAGCACCCGGAGGGAGGCGGATGAAAAACTGTTTTTT. Its translation is CASSTRREADEKLFF. The gene calls are TRBV7-9 and TRBJ1-4; D gene ambiguous. Germline V gene lookup returns CDR1 SEHNR and CDR2 FQNEAQ (reference sequence). The CDR3 totals 15 residues. V was trimmed by 5 bases and J by 6 bases, leaving 16 bases between them.

The J gene is TRBJ2-4, the V gene TRBV19, with 8 positions matching TRBD2. The trim removed 7 bases at V and 3 bases at J, leaving 11 bases unmatched. Germline loops: CDR1 LNHDA, CDR2 SQIVND (reference sequence). CDR3 length: 16 residues. CDR3 nucleotides: TGTGCCAGTAATGACGGGAGGGCCTTTGTCAAAAACATTCAGTACTTC. Its translation: CASNDGRAFVKNIQYF.

As for this clone: The limits of the CDR3 on the DNA are not certain, so only TCRdb's listed CDR3 is given. The chain combines TRBV5-1 with TRBJ2-5; the table's D gene call, TRBD2, was not cross checked with the DNA. The CDR3 has 18 amino acids, counting both end residues. Germline-derived CDR1 and CDR2 are SGHRS and YFSETQ. CDR3 amino acids: CASSSSGLAQQTQETQYF.

This chain joins TRBV27 and TRBJ2-7, with a weak D call TRBD2 (5 bases). This CDR3 is 13 amino acids long. Germline lookup yields CDR1 MNHEY and CDR2 SMNVEV (reference sequence). V shed 6 bases and J shed 6 bases, with 15 bases lying between them. The CDR3 DNA is TGTGCCAGCAGCGTGGGTGGGAGCGCCGAGCAGTACTTC. Protein sequence: CASSVGGSAEQYF.

The rearrangement joins TRBV5-1 to TRBJ2-2; 8 bases match TRBD2. There are 15 residues in the CDR3. Germline CDR1 and CDR2: SGHRS and YFSETQ. The J segment lost 2 bases and the V segment lost 0 bases, leaving 0 bases of the junction unmatched. The CDR3: CASSLGTSNTGELFF. CDR3 DNA: TGCGCCAGCAGCTTGGGGACTAGCAACACCGGGGAGCTGTTTTTT. The full variable domain, completed using reference TRBV5-1 and TRBJ2-2, is KAGVTQTPRYLIKTRGQQVTLSCSPISGHRSVSWYQQTPGQGLQFLFEYFSETQRNKGNFPGRFSGRQFSNSRSEMNVSTLELGDSALYLCASSLGTSNTGELFFGEGSRLTVL.

The gene calls are TRBV2 and TRBJ2-5, with D perhaps matching TRBD1 (7 bases). Germline V lookup: CDR1 SNHLY, CDR2 FYNNEI. Trimming pared 7 bases from V and 5 bases from J, leaving 11 bases between. The CDR3 is made up of 12 amino acids. The CDR3 reads CASTGGLETQYF. CDR3 nucleotide sequence: TGTGCCAGCACAGGGGGGTTGGAGACCCAGTACTTC.

V is TRBV7-9 and J is TRBJ2-3, with D maybe TRBD1 (5 bases). Germline CDR1 and CDR2: SEHNR and FQNEAQ (reference sequence). Trimming shortened V by 0 bases and J by 4 bases, and 11 bases separated the two germline ends. The CDR3 consists of 15 residues. For the CDR3, the DNA is TGTGCCAGCAGCTTAGCCGTCAGGGTGTCAGATACGCAGTATTTT. Its translation: CASSLAVRVSDTQYF.

CDR3 DNA: TGTGCCAGCAGCTTATGGGGGGGTGGTACGCAGTATTTT. This translates into CASSLWGGGTQYF. This chain uses TRBV7-3 with TRBJ2-3, with 7 positions matching TRBD2. V lost 2 bases to trimming and J lost 8 bases; unmatched junction nucleotides: 4. There are 13 residues in the CDR3. Germline V gives CDR1 SGHTA, CDR2 FQGTGA.